The entry below gives a single T cell receptor beta chain sequence along with its context. These data belong to a study of cytomegalovirus exposure and HLA in healthy donors. The CDR3 consists of 14 residues. CDR1 and CDR2 from the germline V gene are LNHDA and SQIVND (reference sequence). The V gene lost 5 bases and the J gene lost 6 bases, with 16 bases spanning the gap. Researchers ran the PCR with 60 Vbeta and 13 Jbeta primers. The protocol was immunoSEQ multiplex PCR, while the TCRdb copy is restricted to in-frame clones and leaves out a portion. The sample consists of 90,000 to 150,000 clones, roughly 70% of them appearing once.

The sample consisted of PBMCs. The sequence derives from a middle-aged woman in good health and CMV-seropositive. This chain connects TRBV19 to TRBJ1-1, with a possible D match to TRBD1 (6 bases). CDR3: CASSSQGKIAEAFF. In DNA, the CDR3 is TGTGCCAGTAGTTCGCAGGGGAAGATCGCTGAAGCTTTCTTT.